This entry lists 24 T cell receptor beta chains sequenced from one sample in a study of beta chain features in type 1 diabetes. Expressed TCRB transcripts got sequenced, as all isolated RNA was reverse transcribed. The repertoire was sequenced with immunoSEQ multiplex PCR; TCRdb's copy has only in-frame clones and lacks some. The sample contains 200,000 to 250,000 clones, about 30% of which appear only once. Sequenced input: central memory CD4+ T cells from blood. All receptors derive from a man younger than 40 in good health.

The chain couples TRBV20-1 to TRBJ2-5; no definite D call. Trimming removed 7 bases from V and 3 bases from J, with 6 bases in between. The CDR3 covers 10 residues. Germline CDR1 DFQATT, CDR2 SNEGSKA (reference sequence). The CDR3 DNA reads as TGCAGTGGACTGGAAGAGACCCAGTACTTC. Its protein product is CSGLEETQYF.

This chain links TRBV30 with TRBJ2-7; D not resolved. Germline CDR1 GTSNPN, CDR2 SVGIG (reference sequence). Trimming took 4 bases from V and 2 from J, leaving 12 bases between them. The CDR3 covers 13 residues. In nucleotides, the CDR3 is TGTGCCTGGACGGACGCTAGGGCCTACGAGCAGTACTTC. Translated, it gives CAWTDARAYEQYF.

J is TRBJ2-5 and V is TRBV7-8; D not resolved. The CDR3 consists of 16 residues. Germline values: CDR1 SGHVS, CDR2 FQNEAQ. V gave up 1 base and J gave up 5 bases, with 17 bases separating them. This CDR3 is CASSLVVPGQDETQYF. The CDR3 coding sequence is TGTGCCAGCAGCTTAGTTGTCCCGGGCCAGGACGAGACCCAGTACTTC.

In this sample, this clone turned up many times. This CDR3 is CASSLVRGTEAFF. The CDR3 nucleotides read TGTGCCAGCAGCCTTGTCAGGGGTACTGAAGCTTTCTTT. The rearrangement uses TRBV14 and TRBJ1-1; maybe TRBD1 (6 bases). Trimming stripped 4 bases from V and 5 bases from J, with 11 bases between. This CDR3 spans 13 amino acids. Germline V gene sequence: CDR1 SGHDN, CDR2 FVKESK.

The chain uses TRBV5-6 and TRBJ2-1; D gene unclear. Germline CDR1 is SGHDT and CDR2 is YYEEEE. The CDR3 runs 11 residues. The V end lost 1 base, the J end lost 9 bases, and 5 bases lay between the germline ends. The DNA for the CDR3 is TGTGCCAGCAGCTTGACGGGTGAGCAGTTCTTC. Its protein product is CASSLTGEQFF.

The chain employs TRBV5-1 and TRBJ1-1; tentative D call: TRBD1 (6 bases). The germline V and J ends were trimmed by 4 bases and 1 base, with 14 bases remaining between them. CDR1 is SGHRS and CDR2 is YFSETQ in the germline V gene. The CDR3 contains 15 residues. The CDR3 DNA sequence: TGCGCCAGCAGCCGTCCGGACAGTGCGAACACTGAAGCTTTCTTT. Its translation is CASSRPDSANTEAFF.

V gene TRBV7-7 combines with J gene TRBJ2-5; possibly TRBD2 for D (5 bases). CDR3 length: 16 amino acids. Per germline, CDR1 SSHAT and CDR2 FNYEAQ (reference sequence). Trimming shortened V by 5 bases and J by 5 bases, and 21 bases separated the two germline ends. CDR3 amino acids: CASSQGRMVKSETQYF. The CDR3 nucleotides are TGTGCCAGCAGCCAAGGGAGAATGGTTAAGAGCGAGACCCAGTACTTC.

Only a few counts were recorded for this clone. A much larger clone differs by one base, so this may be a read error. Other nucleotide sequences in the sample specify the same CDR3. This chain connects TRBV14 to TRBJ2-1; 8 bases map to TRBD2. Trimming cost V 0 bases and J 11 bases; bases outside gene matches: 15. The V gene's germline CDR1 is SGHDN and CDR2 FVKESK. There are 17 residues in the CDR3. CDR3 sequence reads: CASSQDRGGGRPRKQFF. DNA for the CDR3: TGTGCCAGCAGCCAAGATCGGGGGGGCGGGAGGCCACGTAAGCAGTTCTTC.

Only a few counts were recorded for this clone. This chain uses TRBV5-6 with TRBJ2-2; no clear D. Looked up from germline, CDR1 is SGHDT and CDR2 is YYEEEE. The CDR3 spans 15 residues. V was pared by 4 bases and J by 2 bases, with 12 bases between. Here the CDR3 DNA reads TGTGCCAGCAGCGACGGACCGCTCAACACCGGGGAGCTGTTTTTT. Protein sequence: CASSDGPLNTGELFF.

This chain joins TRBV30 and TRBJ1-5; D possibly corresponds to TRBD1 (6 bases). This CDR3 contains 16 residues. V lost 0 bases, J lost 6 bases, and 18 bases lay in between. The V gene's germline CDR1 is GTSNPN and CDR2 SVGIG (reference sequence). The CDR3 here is CAWSVRGQGRFQPQHF. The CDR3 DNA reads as TGTGCCTGGAGTGTACGGGGGCAGGGGAGGTTTCAGCCCCAGCATTTT.

DNA for the CDR3: TGTGCCAGCAGCCAGACAGGGGTCGTCGGCTACACCTTC. This gives the protein CASSQTGVVGYTF. The chain is built from TRBV6-5 and TRBJ1-2, with 8 bases lining up with TRBD1. The CDR3 covers 13 residues. Germline V CDR1 and CDR2: MNHEY, SVGAGI. V gave up 6 bases and J gave up 8 bases; unmatched junction bases: 8.

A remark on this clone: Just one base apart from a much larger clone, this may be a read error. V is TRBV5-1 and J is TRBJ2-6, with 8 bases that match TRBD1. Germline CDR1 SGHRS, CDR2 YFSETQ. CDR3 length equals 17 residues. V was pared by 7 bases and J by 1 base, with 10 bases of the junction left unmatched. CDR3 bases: TGCGCCAGCGGATTGACAGGGGTGGCGTCTGGGGCCAACGTCCTGACTTTC. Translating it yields CASGLTGVASGANVLTF.

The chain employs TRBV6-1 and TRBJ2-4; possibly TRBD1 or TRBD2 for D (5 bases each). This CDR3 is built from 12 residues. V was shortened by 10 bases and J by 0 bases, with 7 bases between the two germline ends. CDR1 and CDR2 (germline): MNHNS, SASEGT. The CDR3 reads CATGGAKNIQYF. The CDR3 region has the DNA TGTGCCACTGGGGGAGCCAAAAACATTCAGTACTTC.

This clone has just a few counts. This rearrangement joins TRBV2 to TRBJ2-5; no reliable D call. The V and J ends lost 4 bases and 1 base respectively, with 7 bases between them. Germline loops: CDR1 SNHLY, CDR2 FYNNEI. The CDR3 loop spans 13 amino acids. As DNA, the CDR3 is TGTGCCAGCAGTGTACTCACCCAAGAGACCCAGTACTTC. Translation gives CASSVLTQETQYF.

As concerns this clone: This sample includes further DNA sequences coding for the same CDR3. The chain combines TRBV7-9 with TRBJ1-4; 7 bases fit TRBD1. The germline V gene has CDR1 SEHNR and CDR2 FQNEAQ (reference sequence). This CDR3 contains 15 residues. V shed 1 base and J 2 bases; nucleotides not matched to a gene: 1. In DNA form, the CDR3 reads TGTGCCAGCAGCTTAGAGACAGGGACTAATGAAAAACTGTTTTTT. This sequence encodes CASSLETGTNEKLFF.

For the CDR3, the DNA is TGTGCCAGCAGTGGTATAGCTGGGGGAAACATTCAGTACTTC. Protein product: CASSGIAGGNIQYF. The V gene is TRBV6-1, the J gene TRBJ2-4, with D perhaps being TRBD1 or TRBD2 (5 bases each). The V end was cut by 4 bases, the J end by 6 bases, with 13 bases between. Per the germline V gene, CDR1 is MNHNS and CDR2 is SASEGT. The CDR3 is 14 residues long.

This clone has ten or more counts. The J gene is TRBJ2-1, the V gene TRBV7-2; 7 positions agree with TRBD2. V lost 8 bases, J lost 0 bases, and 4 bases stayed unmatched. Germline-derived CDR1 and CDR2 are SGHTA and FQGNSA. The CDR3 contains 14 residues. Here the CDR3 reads CASGRGSSYNEQFF. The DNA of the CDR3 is TGTGCCAGCGGGCGGGGGAGCTCCTACAATGAGCAGTTCTTC.

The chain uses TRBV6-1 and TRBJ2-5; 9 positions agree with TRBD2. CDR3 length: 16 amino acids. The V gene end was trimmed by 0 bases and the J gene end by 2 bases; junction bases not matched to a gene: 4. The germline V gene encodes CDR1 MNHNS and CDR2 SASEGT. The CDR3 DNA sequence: TGTGCCAGCAGTGAAGCCCCTAGCGGGATTCAAGAGACCCAGTACTTC. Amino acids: CASSEAPSGIQETQYF.

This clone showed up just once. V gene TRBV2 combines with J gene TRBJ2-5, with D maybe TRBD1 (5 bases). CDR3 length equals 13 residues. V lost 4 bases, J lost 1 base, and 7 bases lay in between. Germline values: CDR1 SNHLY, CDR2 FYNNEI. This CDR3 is CASSGDSQETQYF. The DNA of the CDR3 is TGTGCCAGCAGTGGTGACAGCCAAGAGACCCAGTACTTC.

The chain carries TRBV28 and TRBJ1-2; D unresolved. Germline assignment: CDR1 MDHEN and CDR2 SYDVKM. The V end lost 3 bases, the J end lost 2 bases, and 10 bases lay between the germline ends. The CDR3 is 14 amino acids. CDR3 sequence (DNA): TGTGCCAGCAGTTTCGATATTGGGAACTATGGCTACACCTTC. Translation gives CASSFDIGNYGYTF.

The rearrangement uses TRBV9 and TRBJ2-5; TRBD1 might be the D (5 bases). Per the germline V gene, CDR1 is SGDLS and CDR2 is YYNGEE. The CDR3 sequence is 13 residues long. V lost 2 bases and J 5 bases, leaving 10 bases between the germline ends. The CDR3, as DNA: TGTGCCAGCAGCGTCAGGGTTGGGGAGACCCAGTACTTC. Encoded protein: CASSVRVGETQYF.

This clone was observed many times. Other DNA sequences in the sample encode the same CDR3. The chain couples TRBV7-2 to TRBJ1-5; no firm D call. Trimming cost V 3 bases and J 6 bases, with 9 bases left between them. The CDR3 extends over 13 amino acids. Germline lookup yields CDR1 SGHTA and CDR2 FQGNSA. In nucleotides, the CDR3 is TGTGCCAGCAGCTTGTGGGAGGGTCAGCCCCAGCATTTT. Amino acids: CASSLWEGQPQHF.

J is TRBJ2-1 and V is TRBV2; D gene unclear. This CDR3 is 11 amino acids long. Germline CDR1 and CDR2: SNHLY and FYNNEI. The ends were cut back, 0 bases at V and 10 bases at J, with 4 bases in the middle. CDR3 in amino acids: CASSEAEEQFF. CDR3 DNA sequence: TGTGCCAGCAGTGAAGCGGAAGAGCAGTTCTTC.

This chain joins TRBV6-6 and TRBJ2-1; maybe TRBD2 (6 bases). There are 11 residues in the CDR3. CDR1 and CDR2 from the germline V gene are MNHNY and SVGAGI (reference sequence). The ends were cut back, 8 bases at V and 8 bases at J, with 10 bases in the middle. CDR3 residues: CASRREDEQFF. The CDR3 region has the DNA TGTGCCAGCCGCAGGGAGGATGAGCAGTTCTTC.